These T cell receptor beta chains were read from a single sample in a study of cytomegalovirus exposure and HLA in healthy donors. TCRdb keeps only in-frame clones here, not all; method: immunoSEQ multiplex PCR. This sample has more than 110,000 clones, with about 80% found just once. Sequenced sample: PBMCs. Receptors were obtained from a male donor in good health and CMV-seronegative. Both conserved end residues are part of each CDR3. A D gene is named only where the DNA matches it firmly. Size tells how often a clone was seen (once, few, many) or the class of an expanded clone, and some rows leave it out.

V	D	size	J	DNA	CDR3
TRBV5-1	-	-	TRBJ1-2	TGCGCCAGCGGAGGTAGTGAGGAGGGACCCTACACCTTC	CASGGSEEGPYTF
TRBV19	TRBD1	-	TRBJ2-7	TGTGCCAGTAGTAGGACCGGGACAGGGGCCGTAGATTTCTACGAGCAGTACTTC	CASSRTGTGAVDFYEQYF
TRBV7-9	TRBD1	-	TRBJ2-7	TGTGCCAGCAGAGGGGACAGCGCCCGCGAGCAGTACTTC	CASRGDSAREQYF
TRBV19	TRBD2	once	TRBJ2-1	TGTGCCAGTAGTATTATTGCGGGGGGTCGATACAATGAGCAGTTCTTC	CASSIIAGGRYNEQFF
TRBV11-2	TRBD2	-	TRBJ2-3	TGTGCCAGCAGCTTAGTTTCGGCAGCCGGGAGGGTGAGCACAGATACGCAGTATTTT	CASSLVSAAGRVSTDTQYF
TRBV4-2	-	-	TRBJ2-1	TGTGCCAGCAGCCAAGATTCTACGGACAATGAGCAGTTCTTC	CASSQDSTDNEQFF
TRBV15	-	once	TRBJ2-1	TGTGCCACCAGCAAGGCGGGGGCTAGCAATGAGCAGTTCTTC	CATSKAGASNEQFF
TRBV2	TRBD2	-	TRBJ2-7	TGTGCCAGCAGGCCCACTAGCGGGGCCTACGAGCAGTACTTC	CASRPTSGAYEQYF
TRBV19	TRBD1	-	TRBJ1-6	TGTGCCAGTAAGTTTGAGGGGGCAGATTCACCCCTCCACTTT	CASKFEGADSPLHF
TRBV5-1	TRBD2	-	TRBJ2-7	TGCGCCAGCAGCTTGGGCTGGGAGGGAGGCACCTACGAGCAGTACTTC	CASSLGWEGGTYEQYF
TRBV9	TRBD2	-	TRBJ2-3	TGTGCCAGCAGCGTAGGTCCGGGAGGGAATACGCAGTATTTT	CASSVGPGGNTQYF
TRBV6-5	-	few	TRBJ2-1	TGTGCCAGCAACCTACAGGGCTCACATGAGCAGTTCTTC	CASNLQGSHEQFF
TRBV28	-	-	TRBJ1-1	TGTGCCACCATACGGGGAAGTATGAACACTGAAGCTTTCTTT	CATIRGSMNTEAFF
TRBV13	-	-	TRBJ1-3	TGTGCCAGCAGCTTAGATCGCGTCTCAGGAAACACCATATATTTT	CASSLDRVSGNTIYF
TRBV30	-	-	TRBJ2-7	TGTGCCTGGAGTCGGACGGGGAGCGAGCAGTACTTC	CAWSRTGSEQYF
TRBV11-2	-	-	TRBJ2-3	TGTGCCAGCAGCTTAGATCCCGGGGGTAGGACAGATACGCAGTATTTT	CASSLDPGGRTDTQYF
TRBV7-9	-	-	TRBJ1-2	TGTGCCAGCAGCTCAGGAGGGAATGTAAGGGGTTACACCTTC	CASSSGGNVRGYTF
TRBV4-1	TRBD1	few	TRBJ1-2	TGCGCCAGCAGCCCGACACAGGGGGCTGAAGGCTACACCTTC	CASSPTQGAEGYTF
TRBV9	-	-	TRBJ1-5	TGTGCCAGCAGCCGGGGGGGCGTCGGCAATCAGCCCCAGCATTTT	CASSRGGVGNQPQHF
TRBV10-3	TRBD2	-	TRBJ2-1	TGTGCCATCAGTGAGTCGAGGAGCGGGGGGTACAATGAGCAGTTCTTC	CAISESRSGGYNEQFF
TRBV28	-	few	TRBJ1-1	TGTGCCAGCAGTTTACCGTCCCCGGGTTCTGAAGCTTTCTTT	CASSLPSPGSEAFF
TRBV9	TRBD1	once	TRBJ1-2	TGTGCCAGCAGCGACAGGGGGCCTGCTGGGGGCTACACCTTC	CASSDRGPAGGYTF
TRBV5-4	-	-	TRBJ2-5	TGTGCCAGCAAGCTACAGGGTGAAGAGACCCAGTACTTC	CASKLQGEETQYF
TRBV27	-	once	TRBJ2-1	TGTGCCAGCAGTTTCTCAGCGTACTCCTACAATGAGCAGTTCTTC	CASSFSAYSYNEQFF
TRBV10-1	TRBD1	-	TRBJ2-3	TGCGCCACCTCGACAGGGACAAACACAGATACGCAGTATTTT	CATSTGTNTDTQYF